Listed below are T cell receptor beta chains from one sample, sequenced in a study of T-cell memory formation after mild COVID-19. MiXCR, run by TCRdb on the 5' RACE reads, gives a single entry per CDR3 protein. The data show more than 350,000 distinct CDR3 sequences, more than 20% seen once. Sequenced sample: PBMCs or a T cell subset sorted from them (not recorded which). These receptors originate from an adult woman who had mild COVID-19 (a few samples of this study predate the infection). Cell type and time point are not known. Each CDR3 is given with its conserved first and last residue. The D gene is left open where the match is weak. For some rows the clone size is stated as once, few or many, or as a class when expanded; others skip it.

v_call	d_call	clone_size	j_call	cdr3_aa	cdr3_nt
TRBV4-1	TRBD1	few	TRBJ2-2	CASSHTGTGKAGELFF	TGCGCCAGCAGCCATACCGGGACAGGGAAAGCCGGGGAGCTGTTTTTT
TRBV12-3/TRBV12-4	TRBD2	few	TRBJ2-7	CASSDSGTDYEQYF	TGTGCCAGCAGTGATAGCGGGACTGACTACGAGCAGTACTTC
TRBV20-1	TRBD1	.	TRBJ1-1	CSALSTGTGVRAFF	TGCAGTGCTCTATCGACCGGGACAGGGGTTCGAGCTTTCTTT
TRBV2	.	.	TRBJ2-4	CASSRWNIQYF	TGTGCCAGCAGTCGATGGAACATTCAGTACTTC
TRBV4-1	.	.	TRBJ1-1	CASREGTDMNTEAFF	TGCGCCAGCCGGGAGGGGACCGACATGAACACTGAAGCTTTCTTT
TRBV7-8	.	.	TRBJ2-1	CASSLRDLKIWNEQFF	TGTGCCAGCAGCTTACGGGACCTCAAAATTTGGAATGAGCAGTTCTTC
TRBV5-6	.	few	TRBJ2-1	CASSSYALVNNEQFF	TGTGCCAGCAGCTCTTACGCGCTGGTCAACAATGAGCAGTTCTTC
TRBV5-1	TRBD1	.	TRBJ2-3	CASSSGTGGASDTQYF	TGCGCCAGCAGCTCGGGGACAGGGGGCGCCTCAGATACGCAGTATTTT
TRBV12-5	TRBD2	.	TRBJ2-1	CASGLTSGVYNEQFF	TGTGCTAGTGGTTTGACTAGCGGGGTGTACAATGAGCAGTTCTTC
TRBV7-3	TRBD1	.	TRBJ2-6	CASSFGQGPSGANVLTF	TGTGCCAGCAGCTTCGGACAGGGACCCTCTGGGGCCAACGTCCTGACTTTC
TRBV3-1	.	.	TRBJ2-2	CASSQRTSGELFF	TGTGCCAGCAGCCAAAGGACATCCGGGGAGCTGTTTTTT
TRBV7-3	.	.	TRBJ2-3	CASSSQSGGTDTQYF	TGTGCCAGCAGCTCGCAGTCTGGGGGCACAGATACGCAGTATTTT
TRBV19	.	.	TRBJ2-3	CASSVGGGPDTQYF	TGTGCCAGTAGTGTGGGAGGGGGCCCAGATACGCAGTATTTT
TRBV2	.	few	TRBJ2-1	CASSVNLDFIYNEQFF	TGTGCCAGCAGCGTCAATCTAGACTTTATCTACAATGAGCAGTTCTTC
TRBV5-1	.	few	TRBJ2-7	CASSALTGSYEQYF	TGCGCCAGCAGCGCCCTAACAGGGTCCTACGAGCAGTACTTC
TRBV29-1	TRBD2	few	TRBJ2-7	CSVEFGSGSYEQYF	TGCAGCGTTGAATTCGGTAGCGGGTCCTACGAGCAGTACTTC
TRBV6-6	.	few	TRBJ2-3	CASSYSAGVDTQYF	TGTGCCAGCAGTTACTCGGCCGGAGTGGATACGCAGTATTTT
TRBV12-3/TRBV12-4	.	many	TRBJ1-4	CASSLQGSNEKLFF	TGTGCCAGCAGTTTACAGGGATCTAATGAAAAACTGTTTTTT
TRBV5-1	.	few	TRBJ2-3	CASSLAGMNTDTQYF	TGCGCCAGCAGCTTGGCCGGGATGAACACAGATACGCAGTATTTT
TRBV28	TRBD1	few	TRBJ1-2	CASASPGTGLRGYTF	TGTGCCAGCGCTTCGCCCGGGACAGGGTTGAGGGGCTACACCTTC
TRBV9	.	few	TRBJ2-3	CASSVVGPGRGADTQYF	TGTGCCAGCAGCGTTGTAGGACCGGGACGGGGAGCAGATACGCAGTATTTT
TRBV7-9	.	.	TRBJ2-7	CASSLDFFYEQYF	TGTGCCAGCAGCTTAGATTTTTTCTACGAGCAGTACTTC
TRBV2	.	few	TRBJ1-1	CASSERTQGREDPEAFF	TGTGCCAGCAGTGAACGGACTCAGGGCAGGGAGGACCCTGAAGCTTTCTTT
TRBV5-5	TRBD1	few	TRBJ2-2	CASSWGQATGELFF	TGTGCCAGCAGCTGGGGACAGGCTACCGGGGAGCTGTTTTTT
TRBV4-3	.	few	TRBJ1-2	CASSQINPGDYGYTF	TGCGCCAGCAGCCAAATAAACCCGGGGGACTATGGCTACACCTTC
TRBV20-1	.	few	TRBJ2-7	CSAREGPQYSAGLSSYEQYF	TGCAGTGCTAGAGAGGGACCCCAATACAGCGCAGGGCTTTCTTCCTACGAGCAGTACTTC
TRBV6-1	.	.	TRBJ2-3	CASSESAPATDTQYF	TGTGCCAGCAGTGAATCCGCGCCAGCCACAGATACGCAGTATTTT
TRBV5-4	.	.	TRBJ2-3	CASGLEDTQYF	TGTGCCAGCGGGCTCGAAGATACGCAGTATTTT
TRBV29-1	TRBD1	.	TRBJ2-7	CSVEDRGQGSYEQYF	TGCAGCGTTGAAGATCGCGGACAGGGTAGCTACGAGCAGTACTTC
TRBV6-5	TRBD1	.	TRBJ2-2	CASSSAGRTGTTGELFF	TGTGCCAGCAGTTCCGCGGGTCGGACAGGGACCACCGGGGAGCTGTTTTTT
TRBV9	TRBD1	.	TRBJ1-6	CASSPLTGLNSPLHF	TGTGCCAGCAGCCCCTTGACAGGGCTAAATTCACCCCTCCACTTT
TRBV19	TRBD2	many	TRBJ2-7	CASSLTLLAGGRHEQYF	TGTGCCAGTAGTCTCACCCTTCTAGCGGGAGGCCGCCACGAGCAGTACTTC
TRBV25-1	TRBD1	few	TRBJ1-2	CASSEGDRGYGYTF	TGTGCCAGCAGTGAAGGGGACAGGGGCTATGGCTACACCTTC
TRBV5-1	.	few	TRBJ2-3	CASSSSSSSADTQYF	TGCGCCAGCAGCTCCTCCAGTTCTAGCGCAGATACGCAGTATTTT
TRBV15	.	.	TRBJ2-3	CATQSADTQYF	TGTGCCACGCAATCAGCAGATACGCAGTATTTT